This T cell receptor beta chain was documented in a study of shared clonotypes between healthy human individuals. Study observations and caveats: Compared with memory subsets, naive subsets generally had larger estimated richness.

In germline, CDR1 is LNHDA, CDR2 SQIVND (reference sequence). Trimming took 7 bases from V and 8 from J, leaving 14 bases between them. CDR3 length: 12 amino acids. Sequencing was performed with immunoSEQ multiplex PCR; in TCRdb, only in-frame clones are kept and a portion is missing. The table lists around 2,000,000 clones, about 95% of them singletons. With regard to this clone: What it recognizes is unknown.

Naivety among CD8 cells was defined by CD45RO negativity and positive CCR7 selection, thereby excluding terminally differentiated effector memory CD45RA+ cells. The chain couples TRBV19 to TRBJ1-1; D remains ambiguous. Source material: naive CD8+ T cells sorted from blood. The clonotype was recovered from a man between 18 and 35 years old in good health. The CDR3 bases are TGTGCCAGTACTCCCGGGGTGGGCGAAGCTTTCTTT. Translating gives CASTPGVGEAFF.